This T cell receptor (beta chain) came from a study of OX40 agonist ivuxolimab in advanced cancers. Study information: A male proportion of under 90% was recorded, with mean age around 60 years and range about 20 to 79. Prior checkpoint blockade (anti-PD-1, anti-PD-L1 or anti-CTLA-4) was permitted; approximately 40% had it. The study's findings and limits: Expanded clones were, on average, more numerous in CD8+ T cells than in CD4+. Low normalized T-cell clonal expansion also characterized some of the nonresponders.

This clone has more than one count but fewer than ten. Its specificity is not known. V lost 8 bases and J lost 7; bases outside the gene matches: 8. The CDR3 spans 14 residues. Germline CDR1 reads LNHNV; CDR2 reads YYDKDF (reference sequence). Some clones are missing from TCRdb's copy, which holds only in-frame ones; the method was immunoSEQ multiplex PCR. The sample includes several thousand clones, more than 65% of them seen just once. The sequencing here drew on CD4+ or CD8+ T cells sorted from blood, taken in a trial of the OX40 agonist ivuxolimab. The receptor's source is an adult with an advanced solid tumor such as melanoma, head and neck, liver or kidney cancer. The J gene is TRBJ2-1, the V gene TRBV15, with TRBD2 identical over 10 bases. CDR3 in amino acids: CATRGLADPNEQFF. In DNA form, the CDR3 reads TGTGCCACCCGCGGACTAGCGGATCCTAATGAGCAGTTCTTC.